The 32 T cell receptor beta chains given below trace back to one sample, sequenced in a study of shared clonotypes between healthy human individuals. TCRdb's copy holds only in-frame clones and misses some; the assay was immunoSEQ multiplex PCR. The profile covers roughly 2.5 million clones, with around nine tenths appearing a single time and 0.13% to 0.15% taken by the ten largest. The sequencing sample was made of naive CD4+ T cells sorted from blood. The subset was: CD45RA+ positively selected. Source of these receptors: a man between 18 and 29 years old in good health.

The chain links TRBV10-3 to TRBJ1-4; 9 bases match TRBD1. CDR1 is ENHRY, CDR2 SYGVKD, per germline. With 2 bases clipped from V and 8 bases from J, the junction kept 3 bases outside the gene matches. CDR3 length equals 14 residues. CDR3 DNA sequence: TGTGCCATCAGTGAGACAGGGGGCGCAGAAAAACTGTTTTTT. Residues: CAISETGGAEKLFF.

The chain joins TRBV2 to TRBJ1-2, with 8 bases fitting TRBD1. The CDR3 consists of 15 residues. Trimming removed 4 bases from V and 1 base from J; junction bases left unmatched: 5. Germline V lookup: CDR1 SNHLY, CDR2 FYNNEI. For the CDR3, the DNA is TGTGCCAGCAGTGGGGCAGGGGGCCTTAACTATGGCTACACCTTC. Translation gives CASSGAGGLNYGYTF. Full variable domain (missing parts from reference TRBV2 and TRBJ1-2): EPEVTQTPSHQVTQMGQEVILRCVPISNHLYFYWYRQILGQKVEFLVSFYNNEISEKSEIFDDQFSVERPDGSNFTLKIRSTKLEDSAMYFCASSGAGGLNYGYTFGSGTRLTVV.

The rearrangement uses TRBV7-9 and TRBJ1-2; 8 bases line up with TRBD1. CDR3 length equals 14 residues. Trimming took 5 bases from V and 4 from J; bases not matched to a gene: 6. CDR1 and CDR2 (germline): SEHNR, FQNEAQ (reference sequence). The CDR3 protein is CASSMTGEGYGYTF. CDR3 nucleotide sequence: TGTGCCAGCAGCATGACAGGGGAGGGCTATGGCTACACCTTC. Using reference TRBV7-9 and TRBJ1-2 for the parts outside the CDR3, the full variable domain is DTGVSQNPRHKITKRGQNVTFRCDPISEHNRLYWYRQTLGQGPEFLTYFQNEAQLEKSRLLSDRFSAERPKGSFSTLEIQRTEQGDSAMYLCASSMTGEGYGYTFGSGTRLTVV.

The count of this clone is one. This chain connects TRBV19 to TRBJ1-5; D is possibly TRBD1 (6 bases). The CDR3 runs to 16 residues. Trimming shortened V by 3 bases and J by 2 bases, and 14 bases separated the two germline ends. Per germline, CDR1 LNHDA and CDR2 SQIVND (reference sequence). CDR3 bases: TGTGCCAGTAGTATGGGAACAGGGTGGGGCAATCAGCCCCAGCATTTT. Amino acid sequence: CASSMGTGWGNQPQHF.

Only one count was recorded for this clone. The chain uses TRBV5-1 and TRBJ1-1, with D hard to call. The ends were cut back, 0 bases at V and 2 bases at J, with 11 bases in the middle. Germline values: CDR1 SGHRS, CDR2 YFSETQ. CDR3 length equals 15 residues. The CDR3 spells CASSLEGTLNTEAFF. For the CDR3, the DNA is TGCGCCAGCAGCTTGGAAGGCACATTAAACACTGAAGCTTTCTTT.

The J gene is TRBJ2-1, the V gene TRBV7-2; a weak D match, TRBD1 (5 bases). This CDR3 contains 15 residues. Germline assignment: CDR1 SGHTA and CDR2 FQGNSA. Trimming took off 5 bases at V and 0 bases at J, with 11 bases between the two ends. CDR3 residues: CASSQGGGSYNEQFF. The DNA for the CDR3 is TGTGCCAGCAGCCAGGGTGGCGGCTCCTACAATGAGCAGTTCTTC.

The chain uses TRBV28 and TRBJ2-1; D may correspond to TRBD1 or TRBD2 (5 bases each). V dropped 2 bases and J dropped 8 bases, with 19 bases sitting between them. CDR3 length: 16 amino acids. The germline V gene has CDR1 MDHEN and CDR2 SYDVKM. The DNA of the CDR3 is TGTGCCAGCAGTTTAGCCGGACGTGGGGCCGGGGATGAGCAGTTCTTC. Protein: CASSLAGRGAGDEQFF.

The chain uses TRBV4-2 and TRBJ2-2; 16 nucleotides match TRBD2. The CDR3 length is 19 residues. The germline V gene has CDR1 LGHNA and CDR2 YNFKEQ. V shed 1 base and J 1 base; nucleotides not matched to a gene: 3. CDR3 region: CASSQGGTSGRGNTGELFF. In DNA, the CDR3 is TGTGCCAGCAGCCAAGGTGGGACTAGCGGGAGGGGGAACACCGGGGAGCTGTTTTTT.

V is TRBV5-6 and J is TRBJ2-5; D unclear. Trimming left V 0 bases short and J 3 bases short, with 15 bases between. CDR3 length: 16 amino acids. Per the germline V gene, CDR1 is SGHDT and CDR2 is YYEEEE. CDR3 region: CASSLGTLVGKETQYF. The CDR3 DNA sequence: TGTGCCAGCAGCTTGGGAACTCTCGTGGGTAAAGAGACCCAGTACTTC.

The rearrangement joins TRBV5-6 to TRBJ1-1, with 7 bases identical to TRBD1. Germline CDR1 reads SGHDT; CDR2 reads YYEEEE. The CDR3 is made up of 14 amino acids. V was pared by 2 bases and J by 1 base, with 2 bases of the junction left unmatched. The CDR3 loop is CASSFRGSNTEAFF. The CDR3 DNA sequence: TGTGCCAGCAGCTTCAGGGGGTCGAACACTGAAGCTTTCTTT.

This chain joins TRBV28 and TRBJ1-1, with D unresolved. Between the trimmed V and J ends, which lost 5 bases and 4 bases, there was a span of 17 bases. The CDR3 covers 15 residues. The germline V gene encodes CDR1 MDHEN and CDR2 SYDVKM. The CDR3 sequence: CASSKSGVGSTEAFF. CDR3 DNA sequence: TGTGCCAGCAGTAAGTCCGGGGTCGGTAGCACTGAAGCTTTCTTT. Together with reference TRBV28 and TRBJ1-1, the CDR3 gives the full variable domain: DVKVTQSSRYLVKRTGEKVFLECVQDMDHENMFWYRQDPGLGLRLIYFSYDVKMKEKGDIPEGYSVSREKKERFSLILESASTNQTSMYLCASSKSGVGSTEAFFGQGTRLTVV.

The rearrangement joins TRBV19 to TRBJ2-1; D may correspond to TRBD1 or TRBD2 (5 bases each). Per germline, CDR1 LNHDA and CDR2 SQIVND (reference sequence). The CDR3 is 16 residues long. V lost 5 bases, J lost 0 bases, and 14 bases lay in between. The CDR3 region has the DNA TGTGCCAGTAGTGGCTGGGACCCGAGCTCCTACAATGAGCAGTTCTTC. As protein: CASSGWDPSSYNEQFF.

The rearrangement links TRBV7-9 to TRBJ1-2, with 7 bases identical to TRBD1. This CDR3 is built from 15 residues. Germline V CDR1 and CDR2: SEHNR, FQNEAQ (reference sequence). V was pared by 1 base and J by 4 bases, with 6 bases of the junction left unmatched. CDR3: CASSLEGQFGYGYTF. CDR3 in DNA: TGTGCCAGCAGCTTAGAGGGACAGTTTGGCTATGGCTACACCTTC.

The rearrangement uses TRBV9 and TRBJ2-3, with TRBD1 as a possible D gene (6 bases). The V gene lost 0 bases and the J gene lost 2 bases, with 10 bases spanning the gap. This CDR3 has 15 amino acids. Per the germline V gene, CDR1 is SGDLS and CDR2 is YYNGEE. In nucleotides, the CDR3 is TGTGCCAGCAGCGTAGGACAGGCCTACACAGATACGCAGTATTTT. Translating gives CASSVGQAYTDTQYF.

This clone was recorded a few times. Within the sample, other DNA sequences also encode this same CDR3. This chain joins TRBV20-1 and TRBJ1-1; D gene unclear. V was pared by 7 bases and J by 1 base, with 7 bases between. Per germline, CDR1 DFQATT and CDR2 SNEGSKA (reference sequence). CDR3 length: 11 residues. This chain's CDR3 is CSVRGNTEAFF. The CDR3 DNA reads TGCAGTGTCCGGGGGAACACTGAAGCTTTCTTT.

This clone was counted a single time. The gene calls are TRBV11-2 and TRBJ2-1; 7 bases fit TRBD1. Germline V CDR1 and CDR2: SGHAT, FQNNGV. V was pared by 5 bases and J by 13 bases, with 8 bases of the junction left unmatched. The CDR3 contains 12 residues. The CDR3 reads CASSPGDSSQFF. CDR3 nucleotide sequence: TGTGCCAGCAGCCCAGGGGACAGCTCCCAGTTCTTC. The variable domain in full, with the rest retrieved from reference TRBV11-2 and TRBJ2-1, is EAGVAQSPRYKIIEKRQSVAFWCNPISGHATLYWYQQILGQGPKLLIQFQNNGVVDDSQLPKDRFSAERLKGVDSTLKIQPAKLEDSAVYLCASSPGDSSQFFGPGTRLTVL.

This rearrangement joins TRBV9 to TRBJ2-3; maybe TRBD2 (7 bases). CDR1 and CDR2 (germline): SGDLS, YYNGEE. There are 15 residues in the CDR3. With 4 bases removed from V and 5 bases from J, the gap between germline ends came to 17 bases. The CDR3 is CASSLRGGAGDTQYF. CDR3 sequence (DNA): TGTGCCAGCAGCCTTAGAGGGGGGGCCGGAGATACGCAGTATTTT.

J is TRBJ1-6 and V is TRBV28, with a possible D match to TRBD1 (6 bases). The CDR3 is 15 amino acids. Between the trimmed V and J ends, which lost 4 bases and 5 bases, there was a span of 12 bases. Germline CDR1 is MDHEN and CDR2 is SYDVKM. Here the CDR3 DNA reads TGTGCCAGCAGTTCAGGGGTCTCTAATAATTCACCCCTCCACTTT. Translated, it gives CASSSGVSNNSPLHF.

This clone was detected a few times. Other DNA sequences in the same sample also yield this CDR3. The chain combines TRBV10-3 with TRBJ1-2; 7 bases are a match to TRBD1. The CDR3 has 12 residues. From germline, CDR1 is ENHRY and CDR2 SYGVKD. V dropped 6 bases and J dropped 6; count of bases not matched to a gene: 4. This CDR3 is CAISATGDGYTF. The CDR3 DNA reads as TGTGCCATCAGCGCCACAGGGGATGGCTACACCTTC.

The gene calls are TRBV30 and TRBJ1-6; no firm D call. Germline-derived CDR1 and CDR2 are GTSNPN and SVGIG (reference sequence). The V gene lost 4 bases and the J gene lost 3 bases, with 10 bases spanning the gap. CDR3 length equals 14 residues. The CDR3 region has the DNA TGTGCCTGGACCTCGGATCTCTATAATTCACCCCTCCACTTT. Its translation: CAWTSDLYNSPLHF. Looking up the rest from reference TRBV30 and TRBJ1-6 gives the full variable domain: SQTIHQWPATLVQPVGSPLSLECTVEGTSNPNLYWYRQAAGRGLQLLFYSVGIGQISSEVPQNLSASRPQDRQFILSSKKLLLSDSGFYLCAWTSDLYNSPLHFGNGTRLTVT.

This chain links TRBV6-5 with TRBJ1-5, with TRBD1 identical over 9 bases. Losses at the gene ends were 2 bases for V and 6 bases for J; bases not matched to a gene: 2. The CDR3 extends over 14 amino acids. Germline V gene data show CDR1 as MNHEY and CDR2 as SVGAGI. CDR3 sequence: CASSYDRGIQPQHF. The DNA of the CDR3 is TGTGCCAGCAGTTACGACAGGGGGATTCAGCCCCAGCATTTT.

The chain combines TRBV19 with TRBJ2-5, with D maybe TRBD1 (5 bases). V was pared by 6 bases and J by 4 bases, with 15 bases between. Looked up from germline, CDR1 is LNHDA and CDR2 is SQIVND (reference sequence). CDR3 length: 14 amino acids. This CDR3 is CASRAGSLAETQYF. The CDR3 bases are TGTGCCAGTAGGGCAGGGTCTCTCGCAGAGACCCAGTACTTC.

The chain employs TRBV21-1 and TRBJ2-3; the table's D call TRBD1 went unverified against the DNA. TRBV21-1 is an annotated pseudogene. The CDR3 sequence is 16 residues long. CDR3 nucleotide sequence: TGTGCCAGCAGCTTTCCCGGGACAGTTAGCACAGATACGCAGTATTTT. Translating it yields CASSFPGTVSTDTQYF.

The chain combines TRBV19 with TRBJ1-3, with D perhaps matching TRBD1 (5 bases). CDR3 length equals 15 residues. Trimming pared 7 bases from V and 3 bases from J, leaving 16 bases between. Germline values: CDR1 LNHDA, CDR2 SQIVND (reference sequence). CDR3 sequence (DNA): TGTGCCAGTACCCCAGGTGGGGGTGGTGGAAACACCATATATTTT. Protein: CASTPGGGGGNTIYF. The complete variable domain, with remaining parts taken from reference TRBV19 and TRBJ1-3, reads DGGITQSPKYLFRKEGQNVTLSCEQNLNHDAMYWYRQDPGQGLRLIYYSQIVNDFQKGDIAEGYSVSREKKESFPLTVTSAQKNPTAFYLCASTPGGGGGNTIYFGEGSWLTVV.

The gene calls are TRBV7-8 and TRBJ1-3, with no clear D. The CDR3 is made up of 15 amino acids. V shed 1 base and J shed 0 bases, with 7 bases lying between them. CDR1 and CDR2 (germline): SGHVS, FQNEAQ. CDR3 sequence: CASSLDGNSGNTIYF. The CDR3 DNA reads TGTGCCAGCAGCTTAGACGGGAACTCTGGAAACACCATATATTTT.

The rearrangement uses TRBV30 and TRBJ1-4, with 10 bases that match TRBD1. CDR1 is GTSNPN, CDR2 SVGIG, per germline (reference sequence). This CDR3 is 13 amino acids long. V gave up 3 bases and J gave up 7 bases; unmatched junction bases: 2. The CDR3, as DNA: TGTGCCTGGAGCGGGGACAGGGGTGAAAAACTGTTTTTT. Its protein is CAWSGDRGEKLFF.

The J gene is TRBJ2-7, the V gene TRBV10-3; D unclear. The CDR3 length is 15 residues. Germline-derived CDR1 and CDR2 are ENHRY and SYGVKD. V was trimmed by 4 bases and J by 3 bases, leaving 16 bases between them. The chain's CDR3 is CAISGFTPGDYEQYF. DNA of the CDR3: TGTGCCATCAGTGGGTTCACCCCGGGTGACTACGAGCAGTACTTC.

The V and J genes are TRBV5-1 and TRBJ2-1; 12 nucleotides line up with TRBD1. CDR1 is SGHRS, CDR2 YFSETQ, per germline. V shed 4 bases and J 7 bases; nucleotides not matched to a gene: 9. CDR3 size: 16 residues. CDR3 residues: CASSEGGTGGQNEQFF. CDR3 nucleotides: TGCGCCAGCAGCGAGGGAGGGACAGGGGGCCAAAATGAGCAGTTCTTC.

This clone appeared a single time. The chain has TRBV5-6 and TRBJ1-1; D unresolved. The CDR3 runs to 14 residues. V lost 1 base and J lost 3, with 10 bases in between. CDR1 is SGHDT, CDR2 YYEEEE, per germline. CDR3 in DNA: TGTGCCAGCAGCTTGCGGGGTTGGGACACTGAAGCTTTCTTT. It yields the protein CASSLRGWDTEAFF.

The V call is TRBV6-1, the J call TRBJ2-7; D may be TRBD2 (5 bases). This CDR3 has 15 amino acids. The germline V gene encodes CDR1 MNHNS and CDR2 SASEGT. With 6 bases removed from V and 7 bases from J, the gap between germline ends came to 22 bases. CDR3 nucleotide sequence: TGTGCCAGCAGGGGCGGCTGGGAGTTCATTGGGGAGCAGTACTTC. Translation: CASRGGWEFIGEQYF.

The V and J genes are TRBV10-2 and TRBJ2-7, with D perhaps matching TRBD2 (5 bases). V was trimmed by 6 bases and J by 1 base, leaving 16 bases between them. This CDR3 region has 15 residues. Germline values: CDR1 WSHSY, CDR2 SAAADI. The CDR3 DNA reads TGCGCCAGCAGCGCCGGAGCGGATGTTTCCTACGAGCAGTACTTC. This sequence encodes CASSAGADVSYEQYF.

This clone was counted once. The chain couples TRBV7-8 to TRBJ1-4, with 11 bases aligning to TRBD1. The V segment lost 5 bases and the J segment 7 bases; nucleotides outside the gene matches: 12. Germline V lookup: CDR1 SGHVS, CDR2 FQNEAQ. The CDR3 totals 17 residues. CDR3 protein: CASSPRSPGQGVEKLFF. CDR3 nucleotides: TGTGCCAGCAGCCCCAGAAGTCCGGGACAGGGGGTTGAAAAACTGTTTTTT.